The 9 T cell receptor beta chains below all came from one sample that was sequenced in a study of T cell clonality in common variable immunodeficiency. Clones were read by immunoSEQ multiplex PCR, and TCRdb kept only the in-frame ones, dropping some. The sample contains some 19,000 clones, none of them singletons. These TCRs' antigens remain unknown. Overall study results and limits: Fewer deletions and N-nucleotide insertions were reportedly seen in common variable immunodeficiency TCR beta sequences.

The specimen was peripheral blood mononuclear cells. All receptors derive from a human donor with common variable immunodeficiency.

The table lists this clone with many counts. The CDR3 end falls 3 residues outside the read, so it is completed with the germline J gene. V and J are TRBV6-2 or TRBV6-3 and TRBJ2-2, with 12 nucleotides matching TRBD2. After removal of 6 bases from V and 5 bases from J, the junction contained 4 bases not matched to a gene. Germline V gene lookup returns CDR1 MNHEY and CDR2 SVGEGT. The CDR3 contains 15 residues. The sequenced CDR3 bases are TGTGCCAGCAGCCCCGGGACTAGCGGGACCGGGGAG. This translates into CASSPGTSGTGE. The full-length CDR3 reads as CASSPGTSGTGELFF.

A remark on this clone: The CDR3 goes on 3 residues after the read ends, and that part is filled in from the germline J gene. Other nucleotide sequences in the sample specify the same CDR3. The V gene is TRBV7-9, the J gene TRBJ2-7; perhaps TRBD1 as D (6 bases). Germline CDR1 is SEHNR and CDR2 is FQNEAQ (reference sequence). The CDR3 totals 13 residues. Trimming stripped 7 bases from V and 6 bases from J, with 16 bases between. The CDR3 spells CASTLRIRGEQYF. Incomplete CDR3 DNA: TGTGCCAGCACCCTGCGGATCAGGGGCGAG.

By share of the sample, this clone is medium-sized. The read ends 3 residues shy of where the CDR3 ends; the end is completed using the germline J gene. The V gene is TRBV18, the J gene TRBJ1-2; TRBD1 matches 9 bases. J lost 7 bases, V lost 3 bases, and 6 bases had no gene match. The CDR3 is made up of 14 amino acids. CDR1 is KGHSH and CDR2 is LQKENI in the germline V gene. The CDR3 DNA, read in part, is TGTGCCAGCTCACCGGGACAGGGTCTTGTTGGC. Residues: CASSPGQGLVG. The entire CDR3 protein reads CASSPGQGLVGYTF.

This clone was observed a few times. Coverage ceases 3 residues before the CDR3 finishes, and the germline J gene fills in the end. The chain joins TRBV25-1 to TRBJ1-2; no clear D gene. Germline values: CDR1 MGHDK, CDR2 SYGVNS. The V gene lost 2 bases and the J gene lost 4 bases, with 11 bases spanning the gap. CDR3 length: 14 residues. CDR3 sequence reads: CASSEIHRSYGYTF. The sequenced CDR3 bases are TGTGCCAGCAGTGAAATACACAGAAGCTATGGC.

This clone was detected a few times. The read ends 3 residues early relative to the CDR3; the germline J gene fills the gap. The V gene is TRBV5-1, the J gene TRBJ2-7; TRBD1 is a possible D gene (6 bases). CDR1 and CDR2 from the germline V gene are SGHRS and YFSETQ. CDR3 length: 19 residues. V was pared by 6 bases and J by 0 bases, with 28 bases between. CDR3 protein: CASTPTVPSGQESSYEQYF. The CDR3 DNA, read in part, is TGCGCCAGCACCCCCACAGTACCTTCGGGACAAGAGAGCTCCTACGAG.

There are a few counts of this clone. CDR3 in amino acids: CASSPTQTGNYGYTF. The CDR3 DNA, read in part, is TGTGCCAGCAGCCCCACTCAGACGGGTAACTATGGC. The V gene is TRBV7-9, the J gene TRBJ1-2, with no clear D. The CDR3 end is not reached by the read, which stops 3 residues before it; the germline J gene fills it in. Germline V CDR1 and CDR2: SEHNR, FQNEAQ (reference sequence). The CDR3 is 15 amino acids. Trimming stripped 5 bases from V and 1 base from J, with 14 bases between.

The covered CDR3 bases are TGTGCCAGCAGCCGACTAGCGGGAGTCCATGAG. Encoded protein: CASSRLAGVHE. From start to end, the CDR3 is CASSRLAGVHEQFF. The chain combines TRBV6-4 with TRBJ2-1, with 12 bases fitting TRBD2. The CDR3 end lies 3 residues beyond the end of the read and is filled in from the germline J gene. J gave up 8 bases and V 6 bases, and 5 bases lay outside the gene matches. CDR3 length: 14 amino acids. CDR1 and CDR2 from the germline V gene are MRHNA and SNTAGT.

In this sample, this clone turned up many times. The CDR3 is cut off 3 residues early in the read; its end comes from the germline J gene. The chain joins TRBV5-4 to TRBJ2-2, with D maybe TRBD1 (6 bases). The V gene's germline CDR1 is SGHNT and CDR2 YYREEE (reference sequence). Trimming took 6 bases from V and 0 from J, leaving 12 bases between them. The CDR3 runs to 15 residues. CDR3 DNA (partial): TGTGCCAGCACCATCGAGGGGGCGAACACCGGGGAG. This sequence encodes CASTIEGANTGE. The entire CDR3 reads CASTIEGANTGELFF.

This clone came up a few times. The CDR3 goes on 3 residues after the read ends, and that part is filled in from the germline J gene. At the DNA level, this CDR3 is encoded by other sequences in the same sample as well. J is TRBJ1-6 and V is TRBV18, with D tentatively TRBD1 (5 bases). CDR1 is KGHSH, CDR2 LQKENI, per germline. Trimming left V 2 bases short and J 8 bases short, with 7 bases between. The CDR3 is made up of 13 amino acids. CDR3 bases read: TGTGCCAGCTCACCAGGGGCTGATTCACCC. It translates to CASSPGADSP. The whole CDR3 sequence is CASSPGADSPLHF.